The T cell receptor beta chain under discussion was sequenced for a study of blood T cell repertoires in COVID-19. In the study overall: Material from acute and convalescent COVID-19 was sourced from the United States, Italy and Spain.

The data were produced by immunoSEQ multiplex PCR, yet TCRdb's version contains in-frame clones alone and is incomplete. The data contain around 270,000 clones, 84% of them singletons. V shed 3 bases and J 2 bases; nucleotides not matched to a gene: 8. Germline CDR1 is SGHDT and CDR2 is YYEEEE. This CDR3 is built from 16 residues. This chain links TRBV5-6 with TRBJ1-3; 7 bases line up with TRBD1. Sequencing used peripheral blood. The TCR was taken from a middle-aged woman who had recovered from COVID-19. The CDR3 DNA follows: TGTGCCAGCAGCTCATCCGGGACAGACACTGGAAACACCATATATTTT. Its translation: CASSSSGTDTGNTIYF.